Listed here are 7 T cell receptor beta chains from one sample, sequenced in a study of blood T cell repertoires in COVID-19. The repertoire was sequenced with immunoSEQ multiplex PCR; TCRdb's copy has only in-frame clones and lacks some. The table includes 100,000 to 150,000 clones, approximately 91% detected once. Material: peripheral blood. These TCRs come from a woman of 80 years or more with acute or convalescent COVID-19.

J is TRBJ1-2 and V is TRBV5-1, with D hard to call. The CDR3 covers 14 residues. Germline V CDR1 and CDR2: SGHRS, YFSETQ. Trimming removed 0 bases from V and 3 bases from J, with 9 bases in between. CDR3 nucleotides: TGCGCCAGCAGCTTGGAGCGACGGGACTATGGCTACACCTTC. The encoded protein is CASSLERRDYGYTF.

V usage is TRBV7-2 and J usage is TRBJ1-1; D is uncertain. The CDR3 is made up of 15 amino acids. The V end was cut by 4 bases, the J end by 1 base, with 13 bases between. CDR1 and CDR2 (germline): SGHTA, FQGNSA. CDR3 sequence reads: CASSSYTGRNTEAFF. The CDR3 DNA follows: TGTGCCAGCAGCTCATATACGGGGAGGAACACTGAAGCTTTCTTT. Supplemented by reference TRBV7-2 and TRBJ1-1, the full variable domain reads GAGVSQSPSNKVTEKGKDVELRCDPISGHTALYWYRQSLGQGLEFLIYFQGNSAPDKSGLPSDRFSAERTGGSVSTLTIQRTQQEDSAVYLCASSSYTGRNTEAFFGQGTRLTVV.

Here the CDR3 reads CASSQVEAGARYF. The CDR3 DNA is TGTGCCAGCAGCCAAGTAGAAGCGGGGGCACGGTACTTC. The rearrangement joins TRBV3-1 (or the pseudogene TRBV3-2) to TRBJ2-5; 8 bases are shared with TRBD2. J gave up 13 bases and V 1 base, and 8 bases lay outside the gene matches. The germline V gene has CDR1 LGHDT and CDR2 YNNKEL (reference sequence). The CDR3 covers 13 residues.

V and J are TRBV7-6 and TRBJ2-2; 8 bases match TRBD2. The CDR3 runs to 15 residues. CDR1 is SGHVS and CDR2 is FNYEAQ in the germline V gene. J was trimmed by 7 bases and V by 2 bases; bases with no gene match: 6. CDR3 DNA: TGTGCCAGCAGCTTAACGGGGGGGCCAGGCGGGGAGCTGTTTTTT. It encodes CASSLTGGPGGELFF. Together with reference TRBV7-6 and TRBJ2-2, the CDR3 gives the full variable domain: GAGVSQSPRYKVTKRGQDVALRCDPISGHVSLYWYRQALGQGPEFLTYFNYEAQQDKSGLPNDRFSAERPEGSISTLTIQRTEQRDSAMYRCASSLTGGPGGELFFGEGSRLTVL.

This sequence joins TRBV24-1 and TRBJ2-6, with a weak D call TRBD1 (5 bases). The CDR3 runs 16 residues. Germline values: CDR1 KGHDR, CDR2 SFDVKD. V shed 5 bases and J shed 0 bases, with 10 bases lying between them. The CDR3 DNA reads TGTGCCACCAGTGTTCAGGGCGACTCTGGGGCCAACGTCCTGACTTTC. Its protein product is CATSVQGDSGANVLTF.

The CDR3 DNA reads TGTGCCAGCAGTTACCGGCTCGGCGGGAGTCAGATTGAGCAGTTCTTC. Translated, it gives CASSYRLGGSQIEQFF. The chain joins TRBV6-2 or TRBV6-3 to TRBJ2-1; 7 positions match TRBD2. V lost 2 bases and J lost 9; bases outside the gene matches: 13. The CDR3 loop spans 16 amino acids. Per germline, CDR1 MNHEY and CDR2 SVGEGT.

This chain connects TRBV27 to TRBJ2-7, with TRBD2 matching 7 bases. Trimming cost V 0 bases and J 1 base; bases outside gene matches: 3. Germline-derived CDR1 and CDR2 are MNHEY and SMNVEV (reference sequence). The CDR3 extends over 15 amino acids. The CDR3 sequence: CASSLSGGESYEQYF. As DNA, the CDR3 is TGTGCCAGCAGTTTATCGGGAGGGGAGTCCTACGAGCAGTACTTC.